Given below is one T cell receptor (beta chain) in context. Using immunoSEQ multiplex PCR, the repertoire was profiled, and TCRdb retains in-frame clones only, with some absent. The sample has 1,100,000 or so clones, around 78% seen once; the top ten hold about 0.52%. This sample was taken from a study of shared clonotypes between healthy human individuals. Germline V gives CDR1 SGHRS, CDR2 YFSETQ. V was shortened by 4 bases and J by 4 bases, with 10 bases between the two germline ends. The CDR3 has 13 amino acids. Sequenced input: memory CD4+ T cells from PBMCs. The subset here: CD45RA-negative fraction. The chain employs TRBV5-1 and TRBJ2-3; D not certain. This clonotype originated in a young man in good health. Some clones in this sample may be carry-over from other donors' samples. CDR3 nucleotide sequence: TGCGCCAGCAGCCGAAAGCCAGCAGATACGCAGTATTTT. Translating it yields CASSRKPADTQYF.